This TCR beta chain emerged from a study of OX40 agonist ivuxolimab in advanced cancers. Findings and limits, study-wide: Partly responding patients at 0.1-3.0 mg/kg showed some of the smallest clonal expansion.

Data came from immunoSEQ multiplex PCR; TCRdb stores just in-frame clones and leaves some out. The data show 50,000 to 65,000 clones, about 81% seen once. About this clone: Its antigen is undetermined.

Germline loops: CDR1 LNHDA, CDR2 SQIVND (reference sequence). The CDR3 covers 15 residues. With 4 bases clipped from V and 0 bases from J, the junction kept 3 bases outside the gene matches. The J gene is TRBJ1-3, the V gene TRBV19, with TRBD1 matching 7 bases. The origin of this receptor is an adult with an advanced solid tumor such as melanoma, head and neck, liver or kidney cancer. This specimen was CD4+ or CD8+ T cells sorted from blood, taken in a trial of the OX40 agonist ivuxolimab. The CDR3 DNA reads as TGTGCCAGTAGTACCGACAGGGTCTCTGGAAACACCATATATTTT. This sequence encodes CASSTDRVSGNTIYF. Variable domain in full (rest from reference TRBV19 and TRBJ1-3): DGGITQSPKYLFRKEGQNVTLSCEQNLNHDAMYWYRQDPGQGLRLIYYSQIVNDFQKGDIAEGYSVSREKKESFPLTVTSAQKNPTAFYLCASSTDRVSGNTIYFGEGSWLTVV.